The sequence of this TCR beta chain was determined in a study of T cell responses to AZD1222 COVID-19 vaccine. Measured with immunoSEQ multiplex PCR; TCRdb has only the in-frame clones, and not every one. The table lists 150,000 to 200,000 clones, about nine tenths of them singletons, with approximately 1.2% in the top ten. CDR3 size: 18 residues. V dropped 3 bases and J dropped 2 bases, with 23 bases sitting between them. The germline V gene encodes CDR1 SGDLS and CDR2 YYNGEE. The clonotype was recovered from an adult who received the AZD1222 COVID-19 vaccine. The source was peripheral blood, collected 28 days after the second AZD1222 dose. V gene TRBV9 combines with J gene TRBJ1-2; the D gene is possibly TRBD1 (5 bases). CDR3 sequence reads: CASSAGTGGSRPNYGYTF. The CDR3 coding sequence is TGTGCCAGCAGCGCCGGGACGGGTGGTAGTAGGCCCAACTATGGCTACACCTTC.